This is a list of T cell receptor beta chains from one sample in a study of blood T cell repertoires in COVID-19. Assay used: immunoSEQ multiplex PCR; TCRdb lists only in-frame clones, some missing. The sample yields over 200,000 clones, around four fifths seen once. The sample was peripheral blood. The receptor source for this set is a man in his forties or fifties with acute or convalescent COVID-19. Both conserved end residues are part of each CDR3. A D gene is named only where the DNA matches it firmly. A clone size is listed for some rows: how often the clone was seen (once, few, many), or a class if it is expanded.

D: .; length: 14; size: .; J: TRBJ1-1; V: TRBV10-3; CDR3: CAISELRENTEAFF; DNA: TGTGCCATCAGTGAGCTCAGGGAAAACACTGAAGCTTTCTTT
D: .; length: 14; size: .; J: TRBJ1-5; V: TRBV28; CDR3: CASSFMASGSPQHF; DNA: TGTGCCAGCAGTTTCATGGCCTCGGGATCGCCCCAGCATTTT
D: TRBD1; length: 15; size: few; J: TRBJ1-4; V: TRBV18; CDR3: CASSPGQGANEKLFF; DNA: TGTGCCAGCTCACCTGGACAGGGAGCTAATGAAAAACTGTTTTTT
D: .; length: 14; size: .; J: TRBJ1-1; V: TRBV5-4; CDR3: CASSLVGAGTEAFF; DNA: TGTGCCAGCAGCTTGGTGGGGGCTGGGACTGAAGCTTTCTTT
D: .; length: 15; size: .; J: TRBJ1-5; V: TRBV3-1/TRBV3-2; CDR3: CASSQVGGDNQPQHF; DNA: TGTGCCAGCAGCCAAGTAGGGGGGGACAATCAGCCCCAGCATTTT
D: TRBD1; length: 15; size: .; J: TRBJ1-3; V: TRBV28; CDR3: CASSFMGTAGNTIYF; DNA: TGTGCCAGCAGTTTTATGGGGACAGCTGGAAACACCATATATTTT
D: .; length: 12; size: .; J: TRBJ2-5; V: TRBV3-1/TRBV3-2; CDR3: CASRFQEDSPYF; DNA: TGTGCCAGCAGATTCCAGGAGGACTCACCGTACTTC
D: TRBD1; length: 16; size: .; J: TRBJ2-6; V: TRBV27; CDR3: CASSLTGGSGANVLTF; DNA: TGTGCCAGCAGTTTAACAGGGGGCTCTGGGGCCAACGTCCTGACTTTC
D: .; length: 11; size: .; J: TRBJ1-2; V: TRBV20-1; CDR3: CSAPGNYGYTF; DNA: TGCAGTGCCCCGGGGAACTATGGCTACACCTTC
D: TRBD1; length: 17; size: once; J: TRBJ2-2; V: TRBV19; CDR3: CASSRGIGQVYTGELFF; DNA: TGTGCCAGTAGTCGAGGCATTGGACAGGTTTACACCGGGGAGCTGTTTTTT
D: .; length: 15; size: .; J: TRBJ1-2; V: TRBV7-2; CDR3: CASSPGPGGVYGYTF; DNA: TGTGCCAGCAGCCCTGGTCCGGGGGGTGTCTATGGCTACACCTTC
D: TRBD1; length: 13; size: .; J: TRBJ2-7; V: TRBV29-1; CDR3: CSAAGTGGYEQYF; DNA: TGCAGCGCAGCCGGGACAGGGGGCTACGAGCAGTACTTC
D: .; length: 13; size: .; J: TRBJ1-1; V: TRBV29-1; CDR3: CSAYYGQSTEAFF; DNA: TGCAGCGCCTACTACGGACAGAGCACTGAAGCTTTCTTT
D: .; length: 14; size: .; J: TRBJ1-5; V: TRBV28; CDR3: CASRRGGSNQPQHF; DNA: TGTGCCAGCCGTCGGGGGGGAAGCAATCAGCCCCAGCATTTT
D: .; length: 15; size: .; J: TRBJ1-2; V: TRBV7-9; CDR3: CASSLAGGGAMSYTF; DNA: TGTGCCAGCAGCTTAGCAGGCGGGGGCGCAATGAGCTACACCTTC
D: TRBD1; length: 16; size: .; J: TRBJ1-1; V: TRBV2; CDR3: CASRQGREGQNTEAFF; DNA: TGTGCCAGCAGACAGGGGCGCGAGGGACAGAACACTGAAGCTTTCTTT
D: TRBD2; length: 15; size: .; J: TRBJ2-3; V: TRBV5-4; CDR3: CASSSASGSTDTQYF; DNA: TGTGCCAGCAGCTCCGCTAGCGGGAGCACAGATACGCAGTATTTT
D: TRBD2; length: 16; size: .; J: TRBJ2-7; V: TRBV5-3; CDR3: CARSWTSGRDLYEQYF; DNA: TGTGCCAGAAGCTGGACTAGCGGGAGAGATCTCTACGAGCAGTACTTC
D: .; length: 14; size: .; J: TRBJ1-3; V: TRBV30; CDR3: CAWSVPGAGNTIYF; DNA: TGTGCCTGGAGTGTACCGGGGGCTGGAAACACCATATATTTT